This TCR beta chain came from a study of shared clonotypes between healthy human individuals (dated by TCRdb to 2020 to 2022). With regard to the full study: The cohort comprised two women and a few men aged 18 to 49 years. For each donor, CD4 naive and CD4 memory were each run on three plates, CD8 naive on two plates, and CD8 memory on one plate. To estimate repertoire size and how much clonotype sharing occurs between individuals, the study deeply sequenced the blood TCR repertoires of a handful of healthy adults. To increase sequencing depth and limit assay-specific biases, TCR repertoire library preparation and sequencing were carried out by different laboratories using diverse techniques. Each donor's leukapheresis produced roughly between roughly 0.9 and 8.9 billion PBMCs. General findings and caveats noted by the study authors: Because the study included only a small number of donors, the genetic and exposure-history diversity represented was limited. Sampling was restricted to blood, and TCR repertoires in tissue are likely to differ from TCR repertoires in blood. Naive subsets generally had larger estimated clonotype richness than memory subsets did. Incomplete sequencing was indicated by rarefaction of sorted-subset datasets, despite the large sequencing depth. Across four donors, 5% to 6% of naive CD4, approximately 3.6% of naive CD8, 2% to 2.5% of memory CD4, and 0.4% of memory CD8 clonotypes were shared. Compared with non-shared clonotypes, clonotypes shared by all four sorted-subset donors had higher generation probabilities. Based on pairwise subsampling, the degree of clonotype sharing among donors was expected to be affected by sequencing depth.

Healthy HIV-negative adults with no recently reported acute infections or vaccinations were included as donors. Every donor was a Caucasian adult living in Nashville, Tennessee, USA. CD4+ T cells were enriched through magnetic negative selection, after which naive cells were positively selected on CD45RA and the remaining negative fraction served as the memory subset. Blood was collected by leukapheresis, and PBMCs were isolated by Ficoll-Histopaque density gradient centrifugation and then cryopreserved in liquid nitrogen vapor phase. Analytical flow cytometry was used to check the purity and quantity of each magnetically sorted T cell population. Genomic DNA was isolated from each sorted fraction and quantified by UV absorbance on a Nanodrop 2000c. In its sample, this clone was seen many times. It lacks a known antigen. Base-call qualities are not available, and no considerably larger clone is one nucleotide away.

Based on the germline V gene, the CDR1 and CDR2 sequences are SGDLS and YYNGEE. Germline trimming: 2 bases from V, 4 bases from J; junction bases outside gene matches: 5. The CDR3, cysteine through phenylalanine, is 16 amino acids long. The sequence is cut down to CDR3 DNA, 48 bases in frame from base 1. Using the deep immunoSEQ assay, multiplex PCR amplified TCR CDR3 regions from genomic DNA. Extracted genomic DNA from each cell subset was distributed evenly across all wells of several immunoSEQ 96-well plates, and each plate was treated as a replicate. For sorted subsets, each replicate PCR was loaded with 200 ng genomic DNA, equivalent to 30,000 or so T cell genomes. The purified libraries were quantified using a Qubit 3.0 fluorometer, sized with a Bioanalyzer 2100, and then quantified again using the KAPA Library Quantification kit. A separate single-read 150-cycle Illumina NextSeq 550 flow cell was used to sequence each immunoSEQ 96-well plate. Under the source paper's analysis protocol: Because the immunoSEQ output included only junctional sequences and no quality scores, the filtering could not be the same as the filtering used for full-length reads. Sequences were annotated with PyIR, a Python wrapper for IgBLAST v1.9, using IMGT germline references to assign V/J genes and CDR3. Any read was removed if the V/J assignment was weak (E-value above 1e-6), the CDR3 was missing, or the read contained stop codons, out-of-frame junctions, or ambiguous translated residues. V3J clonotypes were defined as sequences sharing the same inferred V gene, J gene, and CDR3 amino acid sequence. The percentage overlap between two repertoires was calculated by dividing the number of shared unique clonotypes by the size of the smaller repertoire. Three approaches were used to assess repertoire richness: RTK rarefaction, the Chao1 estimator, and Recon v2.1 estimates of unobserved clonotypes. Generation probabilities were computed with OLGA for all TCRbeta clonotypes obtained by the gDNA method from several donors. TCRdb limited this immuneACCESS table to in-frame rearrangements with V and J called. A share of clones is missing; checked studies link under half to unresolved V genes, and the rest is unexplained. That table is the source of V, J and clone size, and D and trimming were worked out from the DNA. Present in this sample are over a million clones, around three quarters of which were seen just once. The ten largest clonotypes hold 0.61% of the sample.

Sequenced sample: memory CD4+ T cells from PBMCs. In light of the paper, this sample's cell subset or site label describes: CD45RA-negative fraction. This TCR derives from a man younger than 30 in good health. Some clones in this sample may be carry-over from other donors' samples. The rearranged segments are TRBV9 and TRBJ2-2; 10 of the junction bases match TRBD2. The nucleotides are TGTGCCAGCAGCGTCCTAGCGGGGGCTTCCACCGGGGAGCTGTTTTTT. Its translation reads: CASSVLAGASTGELFF.